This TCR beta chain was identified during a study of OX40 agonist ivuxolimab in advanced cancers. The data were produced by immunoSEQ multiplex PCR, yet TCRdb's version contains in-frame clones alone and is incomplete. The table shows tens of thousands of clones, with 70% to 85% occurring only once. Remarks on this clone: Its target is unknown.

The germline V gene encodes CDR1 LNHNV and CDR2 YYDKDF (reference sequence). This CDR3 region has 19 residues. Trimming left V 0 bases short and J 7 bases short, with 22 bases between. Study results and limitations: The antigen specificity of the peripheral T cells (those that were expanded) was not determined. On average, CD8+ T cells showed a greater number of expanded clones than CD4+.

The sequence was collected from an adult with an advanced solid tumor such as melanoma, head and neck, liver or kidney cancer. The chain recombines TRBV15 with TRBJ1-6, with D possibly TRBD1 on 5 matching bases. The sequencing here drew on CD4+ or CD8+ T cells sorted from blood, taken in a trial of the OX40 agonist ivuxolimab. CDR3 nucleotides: TGTGCCACCAGCAGAGAGGGAGGTACAGGTCTAACTCGGAATTCACCCCTCCACTTT. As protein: CATSREGGTGLTRNSPLHF.